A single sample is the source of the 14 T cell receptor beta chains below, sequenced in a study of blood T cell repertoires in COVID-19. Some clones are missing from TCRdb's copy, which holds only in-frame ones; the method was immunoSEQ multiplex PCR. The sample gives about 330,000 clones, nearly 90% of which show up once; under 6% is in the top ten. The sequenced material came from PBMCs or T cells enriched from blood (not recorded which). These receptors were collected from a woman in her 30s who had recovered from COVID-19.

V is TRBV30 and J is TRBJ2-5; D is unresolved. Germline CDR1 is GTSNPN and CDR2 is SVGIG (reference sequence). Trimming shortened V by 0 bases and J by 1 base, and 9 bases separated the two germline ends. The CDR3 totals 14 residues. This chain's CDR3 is CAWSVGQVQETQYF. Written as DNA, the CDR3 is TGTGCCTGGAGTGTTGGCCAGGTCCAAGAGACCCAGTACTTC.

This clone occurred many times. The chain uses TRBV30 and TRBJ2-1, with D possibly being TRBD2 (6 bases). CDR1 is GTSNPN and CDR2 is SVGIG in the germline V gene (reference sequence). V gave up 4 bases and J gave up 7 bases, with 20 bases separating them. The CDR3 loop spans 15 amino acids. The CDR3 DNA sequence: TGTGCCTGGATTGCTCTGGGCAGGGACTTGAATGAGCAGTTCTTC. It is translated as CAWIALGRDLNEQFF.

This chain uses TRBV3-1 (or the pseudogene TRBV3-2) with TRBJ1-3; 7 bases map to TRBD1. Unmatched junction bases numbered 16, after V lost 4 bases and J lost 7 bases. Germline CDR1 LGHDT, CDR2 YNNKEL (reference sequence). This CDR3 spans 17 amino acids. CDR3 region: CASSLLGQRLRGNTIYF. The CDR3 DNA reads TGTGCCAGCAGCCTTTTGGGACAGCGCTTGAGGGGGAACACCATATATTTT.

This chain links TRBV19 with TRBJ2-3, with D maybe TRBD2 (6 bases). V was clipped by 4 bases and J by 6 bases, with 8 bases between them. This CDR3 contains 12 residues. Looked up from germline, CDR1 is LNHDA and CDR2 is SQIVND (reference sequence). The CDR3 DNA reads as TGTGCCAGTAGTAAGACTAGTGATACGCAGTATTTT. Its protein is CASSKTSDTQYF.

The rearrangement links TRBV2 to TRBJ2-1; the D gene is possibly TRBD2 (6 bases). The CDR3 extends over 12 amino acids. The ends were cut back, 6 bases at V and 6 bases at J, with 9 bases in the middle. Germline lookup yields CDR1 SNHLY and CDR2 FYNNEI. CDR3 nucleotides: TGTGCCAGCAGGCCCGGGGGCAATGAGCAGTTCTTC. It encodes CASRPGGNEQFF.

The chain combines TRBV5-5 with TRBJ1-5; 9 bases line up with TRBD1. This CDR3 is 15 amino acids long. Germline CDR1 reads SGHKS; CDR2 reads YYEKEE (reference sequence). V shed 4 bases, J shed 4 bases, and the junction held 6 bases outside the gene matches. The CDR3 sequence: CASSPTGTGNQPQHF. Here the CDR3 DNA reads TGTGCCAGCAGCCCGACTGGGACAGGGAATCAGCCCCAGCATTTT.

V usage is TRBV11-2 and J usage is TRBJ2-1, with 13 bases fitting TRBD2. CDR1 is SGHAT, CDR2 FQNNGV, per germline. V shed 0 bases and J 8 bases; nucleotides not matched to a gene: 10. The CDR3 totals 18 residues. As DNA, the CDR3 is TGTGCCAGCAGCTTAGATATGACGGGACTAGCGGGGTGGGATGAGCAGTTCTTC. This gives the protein CASSLDMTGLAGWDEQFF.

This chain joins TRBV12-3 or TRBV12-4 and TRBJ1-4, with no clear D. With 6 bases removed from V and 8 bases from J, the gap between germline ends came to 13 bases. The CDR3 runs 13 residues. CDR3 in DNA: TGTGCCAGCAGCATGCCGGGAGGGGAAAAACTGTTTTTT. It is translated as CASSMPGGEKLFF.

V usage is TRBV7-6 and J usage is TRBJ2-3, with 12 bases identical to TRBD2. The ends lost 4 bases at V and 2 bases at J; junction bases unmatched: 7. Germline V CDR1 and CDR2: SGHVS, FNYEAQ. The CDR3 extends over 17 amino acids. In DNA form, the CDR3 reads TGTGCCAGCAGCTGGAAACTAGCGGGGGGTTCCACAGATACGCAGTATTTT. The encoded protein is CASSWKLAGGSTDTQYF.

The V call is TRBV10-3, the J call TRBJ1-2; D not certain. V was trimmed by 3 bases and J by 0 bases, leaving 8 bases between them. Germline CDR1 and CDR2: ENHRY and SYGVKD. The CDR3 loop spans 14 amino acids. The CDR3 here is CAISEQPSNYGYTF. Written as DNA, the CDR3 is TGTGCCATCAGTGAACAGCCGTCTAACTATGGCTACACCTTC.

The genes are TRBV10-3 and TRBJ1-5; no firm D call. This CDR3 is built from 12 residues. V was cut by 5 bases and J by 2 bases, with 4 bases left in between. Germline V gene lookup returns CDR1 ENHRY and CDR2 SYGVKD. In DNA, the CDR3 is TGTGCCATCAGTCGGGGCAATCAGCCCCAGCATTTT. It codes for CAISRGNQPQHF.

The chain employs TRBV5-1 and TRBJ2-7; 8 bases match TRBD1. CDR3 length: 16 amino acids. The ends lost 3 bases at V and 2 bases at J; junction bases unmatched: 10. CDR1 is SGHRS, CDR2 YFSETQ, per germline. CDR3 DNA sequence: TGCGCCAGCAGCTCAACACCGGGACAGGACACCTACGAGCAGTACTTC. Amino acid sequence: CASSSTPGQDTYEQYF.

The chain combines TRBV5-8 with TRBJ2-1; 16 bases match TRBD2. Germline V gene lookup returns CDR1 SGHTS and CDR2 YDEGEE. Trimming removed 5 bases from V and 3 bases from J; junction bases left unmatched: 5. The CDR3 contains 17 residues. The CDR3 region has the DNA TGTGCCAGCAGAGGGACTAGCGGGGGGGCATACTACAATGAGCAGTTCTTC. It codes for CASRGTSGGAYYNEQFF. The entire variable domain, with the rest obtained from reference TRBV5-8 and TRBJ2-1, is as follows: EAGVTQSPTHLIKTRGQQATLRCSPISGHTSVYWYQQALGLGLQFLLWYDEGEERNRGNFPPRFSGRQFPNYSSELNVNALELEDSALYLCASRGTSGGAYYNEQFFGPGTRLTVL.

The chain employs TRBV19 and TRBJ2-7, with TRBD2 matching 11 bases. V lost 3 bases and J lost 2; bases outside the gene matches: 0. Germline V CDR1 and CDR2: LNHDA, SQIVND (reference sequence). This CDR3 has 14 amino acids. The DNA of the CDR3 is TGTGCCAGTAGTATGGGACTAGCGGCCTACGAGCAGTACTTC. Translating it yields CASSMGLAAYEQYF.